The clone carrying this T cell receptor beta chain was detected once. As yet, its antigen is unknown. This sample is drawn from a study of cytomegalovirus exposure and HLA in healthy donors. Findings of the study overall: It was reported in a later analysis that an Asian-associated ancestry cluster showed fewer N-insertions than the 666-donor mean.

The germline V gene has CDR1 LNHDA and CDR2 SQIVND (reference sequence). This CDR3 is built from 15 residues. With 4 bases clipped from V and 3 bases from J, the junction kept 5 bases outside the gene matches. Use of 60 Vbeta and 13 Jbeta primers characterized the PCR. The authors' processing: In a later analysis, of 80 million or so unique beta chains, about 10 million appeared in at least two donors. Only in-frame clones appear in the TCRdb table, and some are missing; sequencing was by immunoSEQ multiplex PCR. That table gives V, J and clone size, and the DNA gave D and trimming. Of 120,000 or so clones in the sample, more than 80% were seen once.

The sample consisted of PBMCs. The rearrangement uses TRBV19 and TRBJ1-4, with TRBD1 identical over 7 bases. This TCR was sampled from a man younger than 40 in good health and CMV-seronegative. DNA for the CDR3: TGTGCCAGTAGTAACCCGACAGGGCCTAATGAAAAACTGTTTTTT. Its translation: CASSNPTGPNEKLFF.